The rows below give T cell receptor beta chains drawn from one sample of a study of cytomegalovirus exposure and HLA in healthy donors. Sequenced by immunoSEQ multiplex PCR; TCRdb stores in-frame clones only, minus some. The table shows tens of thousands of clones, with around four fifths occurring only once. The sequenced material came from PBMCs. The receptors shown here come from a man aged 30 to 45 in good health and CMV-seronegative. CDR3s include the opening cysteine and the closing phenylalanine or tryptophan.

V	J	CDR3
TRBV28	TRBJ1-4	CASWALYGEKLFF
TRBV7-2	TRBJ1-1	CASSLTSAGTLEAFF
TRBV30	TRBJ1-2	CAWKGTGGYGYTF
TRBV7-8	TRBJ1-6	CASSLVSAGGDSPLHF
TRBV10-2	TRBJ2-1	CASSDRTSSDNEQFF
TRBV9	TRBJ1-1	CASSFLGGNTEAFF
TRBV19	TRBJ1-6	CASTLRGESSYNSPLHF
TRBV9	TRBJ2-3	CASSVGTSGGRTDTQYF
TRBV19	TRBJ1-2	CASTSPYRVENYGYTF
TRBV2	TRBJ1-2	CASSENPGQGNYGYTF
TRBV28	TRBJ2-7	CASNPMGGSYEQYF
TRBV14	TRBJ2-7	CASSQEWGGRKSGTYEQYF
TRBV9	TRBJ2-1	CASSVVPGTSGGSSYNEQFF
TRBV5-4	TRBJ1-2	CASSPGTTPNYGYTF
TRBV7-2	TRBJ1-2	CASSQGVNYGYTF
TRBV27	TRBJ1-6	CASTRTGVGNSPLHF
TRBV6-5	TRBJ2-7	CASSYSPDTFSYEQYF
TRBV28	TRBJ1-3	CASSFPEGGAIGNTIYF
TRBV28	TRBJ1-1	CASSSHSGQNTEAFF
TRBV30	TRBJ1-2	CAWSVSQNGYTF
TRBV5-6	TRBJ1-1	CASSLVYRSNTEAFF
TRBV19	TRBJ2-7	CASSRTAKWSEQYF
TRBV13	TRBJ2-2	CASSLTGVGELFF
TRBV29-1	TRBJ2-5	CSVAVGGGRTQETQYF
TRBV19	TRBJ1-1	CASRSDRDWNTEAFF
TRBV6-1	TRBJ2-1	CASRVLAAPEQFF
TRBV7-9	TRBJ2-7	CASSYGTGKDYEQYF
TRBV7-7	TRBJ1-1	CASSQDSNTEAFF
TRBV19	TRBJ1-5	CASSTPDRGRGQPQHF